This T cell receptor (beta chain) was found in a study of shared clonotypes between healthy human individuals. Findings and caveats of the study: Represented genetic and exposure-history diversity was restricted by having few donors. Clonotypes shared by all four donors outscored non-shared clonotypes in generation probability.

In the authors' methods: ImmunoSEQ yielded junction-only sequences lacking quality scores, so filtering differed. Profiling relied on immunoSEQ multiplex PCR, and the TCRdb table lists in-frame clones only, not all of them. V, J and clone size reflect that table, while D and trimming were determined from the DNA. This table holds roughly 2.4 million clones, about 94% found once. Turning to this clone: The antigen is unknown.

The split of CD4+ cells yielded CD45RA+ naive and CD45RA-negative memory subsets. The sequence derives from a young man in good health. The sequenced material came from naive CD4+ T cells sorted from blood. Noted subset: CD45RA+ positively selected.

In DNA form, the CDR3 reads TGTGCCAGCAGCGTAAGGGACGGGTCGGTGACCCAGTACTTC. The encoded protein is CASSVRDGSVTQYF. This chain links TRBV7-2 with TRBJ2-5; either TRBD1 or TRBD2 may supply D (5 bases each). This CDR3 has 14 amino acids. Between the trimmed V and J ends, which lost 5 bases and 7 bases, there was a span of 17 bases. Germline-derived CDR1 and CDR2 are SGHTA and FQGNSA.